What follows is one TCR beta chain and its context. This CDR3 comprises 14 residues. V lost 4 bases to trimming and J lost 0 bases, with 7 bases between them. Germline V CDR1 and CDR2: MGHRA, YSYEKL. The sample is drawn from a study of shared clonotypes between healthy human individuals. Study in general: Donors had three CD4 naive, three CD4 memory, two CD8 naive and one CD8 memory plate apiece.

Naive CD8 cells, CD45RO-negative and positively selected for CCR7, excluded terminally differentiated effector memory CD45RA+ cells. In the original analysis: Owing to the provision of junction-only sequences devoid of quality scores by immunoSEQ, filtering differed. Generated by immunoSEQ multiplex PCR, the TCRdb table keeps only in-frame clones and is missing some. That table furnishes V, J and clone size, whereas the DNA furnished D and trimming. The sample lists roughly 2 million clones, approximately 95% seen once, with approximately 1.2% in the top ten. The chain couples TRBV4-1 to TRBJ1-3; D gene uncertain. The receptor was isolated from a young man in good health. Sequenced: naive CD8+ T cells sorted from blood. The CDR3 coding sequence is TGCGCCAGCAGCCTAACTCCCTCTGGAAACACCATATATTTT. This codes for CASSLTPSGNTIYF.